The rows below give T cell receptor beta chains drawn from one sample of a study of T-cell memory formation after mild COVID-19. TCRdb ran MiXCR on the 5' RACE reads and lists one entry per CDR3 protein. The sample lists about 130,000 distinct CDR3 sequences, under 30% occurring once. The sequenced sample was PBMCs or a T cell subset sorted from them (not recorded which). All receptors derive from an adult woman who had mild COVID-19 (a few samples of this study predate the infection). Cell type and time point are not known. Both conserved end residues are part of each CDR3. A D gene is named only where the DNA matches it firmly. Some rows have no size entry. The others give once, few or many, or a class for an expanded clone.

>-|15|TRBV29-1|TRBJ2-1|TRBD1
TGCAGCGTCGCCCCACAGGGGGGCGTCTACAATGAGCAGTTCTTC
CSVAPQGGVYNEQFF
>-|14|TRBV27|TRBJ2-1|-
TGTGCCAGCAGTTTAGGACGTGCCTACAATGAGCAGTTCTTC
CASSLGRAYNEQFF
>-|15|TRBV7-8|TRBJ1-2|-
TGTGCCAGCAGCTTAACCCAAAAGGGGATTTATGGCTACACCTTC
CASSLTQKGIYGYTF
>-|19|TRBV3-1|TRBJ2-1|TRBD2
TGTGCCAGCAGCCAAGATATCTTCCCGGGACTAGCCCCATACAATGAGCAGTTCTTC
CASSQDIFPGLAPYNEQFF
>-|15|TRBV12-3/TRBV12-4|TRBJ2-5|-
TGTGCCAGCAGTAAGGGGACACCGAAAGAAGAGACCCAGTACTTC
CASSKGTPKEETQYF
>-|15|TRBV4-2|TRBJ2-7|-
TGTGCCAGCAGCCAAGTCCTTGGAGGTAGTGGCGAGCAGTACTTC
CASSQVLGGSGEQYF
>-|16|TRBV4-2|TRBJ2-3|-
TGTGCCAGCAGCCAAGATTATGGCGGGGCCACAGATACGCAGTATTTT
CASSQDYGGATDTQYF
>few|15|TRBV5-1|TRBJ2-7|TRBD1
TGCGCCAGCAGCCCTAGGACAGGGCCCGCATACGAGCAGTACTTC
CASSPRTGPAYEQYF
>few|17|TRBV9|TRBJ2-3|-
TGTGCCAGCAGCGTCAGCGACTACCCAAAAATCACAGATACGCAGTATTTT
CASSVSDYPKITDTQYF
>-|15|TRBV7-8|TRBJ2-7|-
TGTGCCAGCAGCGTTAGGGTTTCGTCTTACTACGAGCAGTACTTC
CASSVRVSSYYEQYF
>-|15|TRBV6-1|TRBJ2-1|TRBD1
TGTGCCAGCAGCGAGACACCGGGGACAGGGAGTGAGCAGTTCTTC
CASSETPGTGSEQFF
>-|20|TRBV7-3|TRBJ1-5|TRBD1
TGTGCCAGCAGCTTTCTACGGGACAGGGGAAACGAAGGCCCTTCTCAGCCCCAGCATTTT
CASSFLRDRGNEGPSQPQHF
>-|12|TRBV20-1|TRBJ1-2|-
TGCAGTGCTAGAGATAAATGGGACGGCTACACCTTC
CSARDKWDGYTF
>few|14|TRBV29-1|TRBJ1-1|-
TGCAGCGTTCCCAATAGCGGGGGGAACACTGAAGCTTTCTTT
CSVPNSGGNTEAFF
>-|12|TRBV29-1|TRBJ2-7|TRBD1
TGCAGCGTTGGCACAGGGGGCCACGAGCAGTACTTC
CSVGTGGHEQYF
>-|15|TRBV9|TRBJ2-5|TRBD2
TGTGCCAGCAGCGTAGATCTAGCGGGAGTTCAGACCCAGTACTTC
CASSVDLAGVQTQYF
>-|17|TRBV21-1|TRBJ2-3|-
TGTGCCAGCAGGCCCGGGACTAGCGGGGGGGCTAAAGATACGCAGTATTTT
CASRPGTSGGAKDTQYF
>-|13|TRBV6-2/TRBV6-3|TRBJ2-7|-
TGTGCCAGCACCCCCGACAGCTCCTACGAGCAGTACTTC
CASTPDSSYEQYF
>few|17|TRBV4-3|TRBJ2-1|TRBD2
TGCGCCAGCAGCCAAGATCGAGGACTAGCGGGAGCGGCCGTGCAGTTCTTC
CASSQDRGLAGAAVQFF
>few|18|TRBV4-1|TRBJ1-6|-
TGCGCCAGCAGCCAAGATTTCGGCGGGGGAGGATATAATTCACCCCTCCACTTT
CASSQDFGGGGYNSPLHF
>few|14|TRBV5-1|TRBJ2-7|TRBD1
TGCGCCAGCAGACTTGGGACAGGGGGCTACGAGCAGTACTTC
CASRLGTGGYEQYF
>-|15|TRBV2|TRBJ1-6|-
TGTGCCAGCAGTGACGGCGTCGGGCCAAATTCACCCCTCCACTTT
CASSDGVGPNSPLHF
>few|15|TRBV5-5|TRBJ1-5|-
TGTGCCAGCATGGCAGGGACGGGCAGCAATCAGCCCCAGCATTTT
CASMAGTGSNQPQHF
>-|15|TRBV7-8|TRBJ1-4|-
TGTGCCAGCAGCTTAGTGGGTCAGGGTCATGAAAAACTGTTTTTT
CASSLVGQGHEKLFF
>-|13|TRBV20-1|TRBJ2-7|TRBD1
TGCAGTGCACCCCCGGGACAGGGCTACGAGCAGTACTTC
CSAPPGQGYEQYF
>few|14|TRBV9|TRBJ2-1|-
TGTGCCAGCACAGGAGGCGGACCCTACAATGAGCAGTTCTTC
CASTGGGPYNEQFF
>-|14|TRBV6-1|TRBJ2-3|-
TGTGCCAGCAGTGAACTGTCAGGGGCCGATACGCAGTATTTT
CASSELSGADTQYF
>few|13|TRBV19|TRBJ2-3|-
TGTGCCAGCGGGCCTTCTAGCACAGATACGCAGTATTTT
CASGPSSTDTQYF
>-|13|TRBV24-1|TRBJ1-5|-
TGTGCCACCAGCGTTGGACCGTATCAGCCCCAGCATTTT
CATSVGPYQPQHF
>-|11|TRBV29-1|TRBJ2-1|-
TGCAGCGTTGAAGACAGCTCTGAGCAGTTCTTC
CSVEDSSEQFF
>-|14|TRBV6-6|TRBJ1-1|-
TGTGCCAGCAGTTACCTCGGGACGGGCGCTGAAGCTTTCTTT
CASSYLGTGAEAFF
>-|13|TRBV9|TRBJ1-1|-
TGTGCCAGCAGCGCTATACCGGACACTGAAGCTTTCTTT
CASSAIPDTEAFF
>few|14|TRBV7-9|TRBJ2-7|-
TGTGCCAGCAGCTTCATGGGCTCGTCCTACGAGCAGTACTTC
CASSFMGSSYEQYF
>many|15|TRBV7-9|TRBJ1-3|-
TGTGCCAGCAGCTCGAACCGGGACCCTAGAAACACCATATATTTT
CASSSNRDPRNTIYF
>few|14|TRBV7-8|TRBJ2-3|-
TGTGCCAGCAGCAACAGGGCCCGCACAGATACGCAGTATTTT
CASSNRARTDTQYF
>few|15|TRBV27|TRBJ1-1|-
TGTGCCAGCAGTTTTCGGGGGGCACAGAACACTGAAGCTTTCTTT
CASSFRGAQNTEAFF
>-|15|TRBV5-5|TRBJ1-5|-
TGTGCCAGCAGCTTACGGCCCTCCGGGATGCAGCCCCAGCATTTT
CASSLRPSGMQPQHF